Below, 12 T cell receptor beta chains from the same sample are listed, as sequenced in a study of beta chain features in type 1 diabetes. Sequencing targeted expressed TCRB transcripts, as all isolated RNA had been reverse transcribed. The data were produced by immunoSEQ multiplex PCR, yet TCRdb's version contains in-frame clones alone and is incomplete. The sample carries more than 150,000 clones, approximately 10% recorded once. The sample was central memory CD4+ T cells from blood. These receptors originate from a man aged 18 to 30 in good health.

This sequence joins TRBV11-2 and TRBJ1-1; TRBD1 might be the D (5 bases). Germline V gene data show CDR1 as SGHAT and CDR2 as FQNNGV. The CDR3 spans 14 residues. The V end was cut by 1 base, the J end by 5 bases, with 11 bases between. This chain's CDR3 is CASSLAGGRTEAFF. CDR3 DNA: TGTGCCAGCAGCTTAGCGGGGGGAAGGACTGAAGCTTTCTTT. Supplemented by reference TRBV11-2 and TRBJ1-1, the full variable domain reads EAGVAQSPRYKIIEKRQSVAFWCNPISGHATLYWYQQILGQGPKLLIQFQNNGVVDDSQLPKDRFSAERLKGVDSTLKIQPAKLEDSAVYLCASSLAGGRTEAFFGQGTRLTVV.

The chain recombines TRBV7-8 with TRBJ2-7; the match to TRBD1 covers 8 bases. CDR3 length: 15 amino acids. With 5 bases clipped from V and 2 bases from J, the junction kept 8 bases outside the gene matches. Per the germline V gene, CDR1 is SGHVS and CDR2 is FQNEAQ. The CDR3 nucleotides are TGTGCCAGCAGCCCCCGGACAGGGCCCCCCTACGAGCAGTACTTC. Encoded protein: CASSPRTGPPYEQYF.

This clone was counted between two and nine times. The genes are TRBV5-4 and TRBJ1-2; 9 bases match TRBD1. Germline V gene sequence: CDR1 SGHNT, CDR2 YYREEE (reference sequence). V lost 4 bases and J lost 4; bases outside the gene matches: 2. The CDR3 sequence is 13 residues long. The CDR3 here is CASSRDRAYGYTF. CDR3 nucleotide sequence: TGTGCCAGCAGCCGGGACAGGGCCTATGGCTACACCTTC.

This clone was seen only a few times. The V gene is TRBV7-2, the J gene TRBJ1-2; D is unclear. Germline values: CDR1 SGHTA, CDR2 FQGNSA. This CDR3 region has 12 residues. V lost 5 bases to trimming and J lost 4 bases, with 8 bases between them. CDR3 region: CASSVDGYGYTF. In DNA, the CDR3 is TGTGCCAGCAGCGTGGACGGCTATGGCTACACCTTC.

This clone has a handful of counts. The V gene is TRBV6-5, the J gene TRBJ1-2; 8 bases align to TRBD1. Unmatched junction bases numbered 7, after V lost 3 bases and J lost 4 bases. The CDR3 is 15 residues long. CDR1 is MNHEY and CDR2 is SVGAGI in the germline V gene. CDR3 protein: CASSYNRGGSYGYTF. The DNA of the CDR3 is TGTGCCAGCAGTTATAACAGGGGGGGAAGCTATGGCTACACCTTC.

This chain joins TRBV7-2 and TRBJ2-7; TRBD2 agrees at 9 bases. Trimming took 2 bases from V and 6 from J; bases not matched to a gene: 8. Germline CDR1 is SGHTA and CDR2 is FQGNSA. The CDR3 covers 15 residues. The CDR3 sequence is CASSLFGLAGSEQYF. The DNA of the CDR3 is TGTGCCAGCAGCTTATTTGGGCTAGCGGGATCCGAGCAGTACTTC.

The gene calls are TRBV7-2 and TRBJ2-7; TRBD2 matches at 7 bases. Germline CDR1 and CDR2: SGHTA and FQGNSA. This CDR3 comprises 13 residues. With 7 bases clipped from V and 5 bases from J, the junction kept 8 bases outside the gene matches. The CDR3 DNA reads as TGTGCCAGCAAACTAGCGTCTAAGGACGAGCAGTACTTC. As protein: CASKLASKDEQYF.

The V and J genes are TRBV7-2 and TRBJ2-3; 7 bases agree with TRBD2. Per the germline V gene, CDR1 is SGHTA and CDR2 is FQGNSA. V lost 2 bases to trimming and J lost 1 base; unmatched junction nucleotides: 9. The CDR3 has 17 residues. The CDR3 bases are TGTGCCAGCAGCTTAAGTCCGGGGAGGGCCGGCACAGATACGCAGTATTTT. It translates to CASSLSPGRAGTDTQYF.

In this sample, this clone is medium-sized. Distinct nucleotide sequences in the sample also encode this CDR3. The genes are TRBV6-5 and TRBJ2-6; D ambiguous. The CDR3 is 15 amino acids. V lost 0 bases to trimming and J lost 1 base, with 4 bases between them. The V gene's germline CDR1 is MNHEY and CDR2 SVGAGI. The CDR3 DNA follows: TGTGCCAGCAGTTACTCAGGTTCTGGGGCCAACGTCCTGACTTTC. Translated, it gives CASSYSGSGANVLTF.

The table lists this clone with a few counts. The chain couples TRBV18 to TRBJ2-7; tentatively, D is TRBD1 or TRBD2 (5 bases each). The ends were cut back, 6 bases at V and 3 bases at J, with 18 bases in the middle. Germline V gene lookup returns CDR1 KGHSH and CDR2 LQKENI. This CDR3 region has 15 residues. The CDR3 protein is CASSTGTGIGYEQYF. In DNA, the CDR3 is TGTGCCAGCTCCACGGGAACAGGTATCGGCTACGAGCAGTACTTC.

This clone was picked up a small number of times. V gene TRBV9 combines with J gene TRBJ2-1, with 11 bases fitting TRBD2. Trimming removed 5 bases from V and 1 base from J; junction bases left unmatched: 2. The length of the CDR3 is 15 residues. The germline V gene has CDR1 SGDLS and CDR2 YYNGEE. CDR3 coding DNA: TGTGCCAGCAGTACTAGCGGGAGTTCCTACAATGAGCAGTTCTTC. Protein sequence: CASSTSGSSYNEQFF.

The chain joins TRBV11-3 to TRBJ2-1, with a possible D match to TRBD2 (5 bases). CDR1 is SGHNT, CDR2 YENEEA, per germline. CDR3 length: 11 residues. V dropped 1 base and J dropped 10 bases, with 5 bases sitting between them. The DNA of the CDR3 is TGTGCCAGCAGCTTAGGACTAGAGCAGTTCTTC. It codes for CASSLGLEQFF.